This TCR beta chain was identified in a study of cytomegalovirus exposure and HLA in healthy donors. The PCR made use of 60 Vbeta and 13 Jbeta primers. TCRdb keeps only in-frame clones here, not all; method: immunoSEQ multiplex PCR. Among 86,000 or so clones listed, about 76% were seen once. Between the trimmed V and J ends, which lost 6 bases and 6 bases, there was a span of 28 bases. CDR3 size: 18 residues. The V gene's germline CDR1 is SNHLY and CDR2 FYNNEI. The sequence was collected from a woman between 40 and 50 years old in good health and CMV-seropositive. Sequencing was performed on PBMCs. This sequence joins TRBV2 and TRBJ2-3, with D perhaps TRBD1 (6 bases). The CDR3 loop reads CASSLLYAYRDRRDTQYF. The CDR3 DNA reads TGTGCCAGCAGCCTACTTTACGCCTACAGGGACCGGCGGGATACGCAGTATTTT.